Following are 17 T cell receptor beta chains from one sample sequenced in a study of blood T cell repertoires in COVID-19 (dated by TCRdb to 2020 to 2022). The library was obtained by the immunoSEQ multiplex PCR assay. Imported from immuneACCESS, the table was reduced by TCRdb to in-frame sequences with V and J called. These copies leave out some clones; in studies compared against another copy, an unresolved V gene accounts for under half, and the cause of the remainder is not known. This sample has some 100,000 clones in its table, and about nine tenths of those were observed once. The ten largest clones add up to over 9% of the sample. Material for sequencing was peripheral blood. The receptors originated from a man aged 45 to 65 with acute or convalescent COVID-19.

The chain links TRBV24-1 to TRBJ2-3, with D hard to call. CDR3 length equals 14 residues. From germline, CDR1 is KGHDR and CDR2 SFDVKD. V lost 6 bases and J 1 base, leaving 10 bases between the germline ends. This chain's CDR3 is CATSPPEGTDTQYF. The CDR3 region has the DNA TGTGCCACCAGTCCTCCCGAGGGCACAGATACGCAGTATTTT.

This clone was seen more than once but under ten times. The rearrangement links TRBV7-2 to TRBJ1-5; D possibly corresponds to TRBD1 (5 bases). The V end was cut by 4 bases, the J end by 8 bases, with 12 bases between. The CDR3 has 13 residues. From germline, CDR1 is SGHTA and CDR2 FQGNSA. CDR3 nucleotide sequence: TGTGCCAGCAGCTCCCGATCAGGGAAGCCCCAGCATTTT. Translating it yields CASSSRSGKPQHF.

This rearrangement joins TRBV5-4 to TRBJ2-1, with D possibly TRBD1 on 6 matching bases. Per germline, CDR1 SGHNT and CDR2 YYREEE (reference sequence). This CDR3 comprises 17 residues. The V end lost 0 bases, the J end lost 4 bases, and 17 bases lay between the germline ends. The CDR3 protein is CASSLGSTGQFYNEQFF. CDR3 DNA sequence: TGTGCCAGCAGCTTGGGTAGTACAGGGCAGTTTTACAATGAGCAGTTCTTC.

The genes are TRBV7-2 and TRBJ1-3; TRBD1 matches at 11 bases. The CDR3 covers 15 residues. V lost 5 bases and J lost 5; bases outside the gene matches: 5. CDR1 and CDR2 (germline): SGHTA, FQGNSA. CDR3 sequence reads: CASSPDRGQRNTIYF. DNA of the CDR3: TGTGCCAGCAGCCCGGACAGGGGGCAGAGAAACACCATATATTTT.

This rearrangement joins TRBV11-2 to TRBJ1-2, with no clear D. The CDR3 sequence is 14 residues long. V lost 6 bases to trimming and J lost 3 bases, with 14 bases between them. Germline CDR1 reads SGHAT; CDR2 reads FQNNGV. In DNA, the CDR3 is TGTGCCAGCAGGAGAGTGCGGAAGGACTATGGCTACACCTTC. It is translated as CASRRVRKDYGYTF.

The chain recombines TRBV30 with TRBJ2-3; 8 bases are a match to TRBD1. Germline lookup yields CDR1 GTSNPN and CDR2 SVGIG (reference sequence). Unmatched junction bases numbered 13, after V lost 2 bases and J lost 6 bases. The CDR3 covers 16 residues. The CDR3 region is CAWSLRTGTVVDTQYF. CDR3 coding DNA: TGTGCCTGGAGTTTACGGACAGGGACGGTCGTGGATACGCAGTATTTT.

This sequence joins TRBV30 and TRBJ2-3; D remains unclear. In germline, CDR1 is GTSNPN, CDR2 SVGIG (reference sequence). This CDR3 is built from 11 residues. Trimming stripped 4 bases from V and 4 bases from J, with 6 bases between. The chain's CDR3 is CAWTDSDTQYF. The CDR3 coding sequence is TGTGCCTGGACCGACTCAGATACGCAGTATTTT. The full variable domain, in which reference TRBV30 and TRBJ2-3 provide the parts outside the CDR3, is SQTIHQWPATLVQPVGSPLSLECTVEGTSNPNLYWYRQAAGRGLQLLFYSVGIGQISSEVPQNLSASRPQDRQFILSSKKLLLSDSGFYLCAWTDSDTQYFGPGTRLTVL.

The chain joins TRBV19 to TRBJ1-6; possibly TRBD1 for D (6 bases). Trimming removed 5 bases from V and 6 bases from J, with 11 bases in between. Per germline, CDR1 LNHDA and CDR2 SQIVND (reference sequence). CDR3 size: 14 residues. The CDR3 nucleotides are TGTGCCAGTAGTGTACAGGGATCTAATTCACCCCTCCACTTT. Its translation: CASSVQGSNSPLHF.

This rearrangement joins TRBV5-1 to TRBJ2-7, with 7 nucleotides matching TRBD2. The V and J ends lost 0 bases and 5 bases, in that order; junction bases with no gene match: 5. This CDR3 region has 14 residues. Per germline, CDR1 SGHRS and CDR2 YFSETQ. CDR3 sequence: CASSLVAGANEQYF. CDR3 bases: TGCGCCAGCAGCTTGGTGGCGGGAGCTAACGAGCAGTACTTC. The full variable domain, with the rest looked up from reference TRBV5-1 and TRBJ2-7, is KAGVTQTPRYLIKTRGQQVTLSCSPISGHRSVSWYQQTPGQGLQFLFEYFSETQRNKGNFPGRFSGRQFSNSRSEMNVSTLELGDSALYLCASSLVAGANEQYFGPGTRLTVT.

The CDR3 DNA follows: TGTGCCAGCAGTGATAAGGGGGCCCAAAAGGACCCTTATGGCTACACCTTC. Translating gives CASSDKGAQKDPYGYTF. This chain connects TRBV25-1 to TRBJ1-2; 7 bases are a match to TRBD1. Germline-derived CDR1 and CDR2 are MGHDK and SYGVNS. The junction had 15 bases not matched to a gene; V was cut back by 3 bases and J by 5 bases. This CDR3 comprises 17 residues.

There are a few counts of this clone. V usage is TRBV6-1 and J usage is TRBJ2-3, with D possibly matching TRBD1 (5 bases). V lost 0 bases, J lost 1 base, and 14 bases lay in between. Germline CDR1 MNHNS, CDR2 SASEGT. This CDR3 region has 17 residues. CDR3 sequence (DNA): TGTGCCAGCAGTGAAGCGCTATCCCCGACAGGCACAGATACGCAGTATTTT. Translated, it gives CASSEALSPTGTDTQYF.

The chain joins TRBV6-5 to TRBJ1-5; no reliable D call. Germline V gene data show CDR1 as MNHEY and CDR2 as SVGAGI. CDR3 length: 15 residues. V was trimmed by 6 bases and J by 0 bases, leaving 12 bases between them. Here the CDR3 DNA reads TGTGCCAGCAGGTCCCGGGGTGGTAGCAATCAGCCCCAGCATTTT. Its translation is CASRSRGGSNQPQHF.

Only one count was recorded for this clone. The rearrangement uses TRBV6-5 and TRBJ2-7; 8 nucleotides match TRBD1. Germline V CDR1 and CDR2: MNHEY, SVGAGI. This CDR3 is 14 amino acids long. V dropped 11 bases and J dropped 1; count of bases not matched to a gene: 10. CDR3 protein: CAGGDRSLSYEQYF. The CDR3, as DNA: TGTGCCGGCGGGGACAGGTCCCTTTCCTACGAGCAGTACTTC.

This clone has a handful of counts. The chain employs TRBV2 and TRBJ2-7; no reliable D call. The CDR3 runs 12 residues. Trimming pared 6 bases from V and 3 bases from J, leaving 9 bases between. Germline V gene data show CDR1 as SNHLY and CDR2 as FYNNEI. For the CDR3, the DNA is TGTGCCAGCAGCAGTTCAGGCTACGAGCAGTACTTC. Protein product: CASSSSGYEQYF.

This clone appeared a few times. The CDR3 is CASMLANTEAFF. CDR3 bases: TGTGCCAGTATGTTGGCAAACACTGAAGCTTTCTTT. The chain couples TRBV19 to TRBJ1-1; D call uncertain. Germline CDR1 is LNHDA and CDR2 is SQIVND (reference sequence). The CDR3 has 12 amino acids. With 7 bases removed from V and 2 bases from J, the gap between germline ends came to 8 bases. Full variable domain (missing parts from reference TRBV19 and TRBJ1-1): DGGITQSPKYLFRKEGQNVTLSCEQNLNHDAMYWYRQDPGQGLRLIYYSQIVNDFQKGDIAEGYSVSREKKESFPLTVTSAQKNPTAFYLCASMLANTEAFFGQGTRLTVV.

V usage is TRBV3-1 (or the pseudogene TRBV3-2) and J usage is TRBJ1-4, with 7 bases aligning to TRBD1. Trimming at V came to 7 bases and at J to 6 bases, leaving 8 bases not matched to a gene. Germline CDR1 reads LGHDT; CDR2 reads YNNKEL (reference sequence). The CDR3 is 14 amino acids. The CDR3: CASKKQGTDEKLFF. The CDR3 DNA follows: TGTGCCAGCAAAAAACAGGGGACCGATGAAAAACTGTTTTTT.

This clone was detected only once. The chain combines TRBV18 with TRBJ2-1; tentatively, D is TRBD2 (6 bases). The V gene lost 10 bases and the J gene lost 6 bases, with 19 bases spanning the gap. Germline CDR1 KGHSH, CDR2 LQKENI. The CDR3 contains 14 residues. As DNA, the CDR3 is TGTGCCACCCCGACGGGGGAATTAGGCAATGAGCAGTTCTTC. Protein: CATPTGELGNEQFF.